This TCR beta chain was sequenced during a study of blood T cell repertoires in COVID-19 (dated by TCRdb to 2020 to 2022). Concerning the study at large: Samples covering the acute and convalescent phases of COVID-19 were provided by collaborators in the United States, Italy and Spain. The material from the prospective study consisted of cDNA or gDNA derived from T cells, B-cell-depleted T cells, or PBMCs. Deeply sampled blood TCRbeta repertoires from subjects exposed to, actively infected with, or recovered from COVID-19 were included in the dataset. The repertoires were released in a freely available public database meant as a resource for research on the immune response to SARS-CoV-2. The samples were drawn from two sources: the first 160 participants of the ongoing ImmuneRACE study, and 1,200 or so subjects contributed by 6 global collaborators. The sample metadata nearly always contained a de-identified subject ID, COVID-19 status, age in years and sex. Where available, HLA class I and class II types were obtained from metadata supplied by the sample provider rather than from assay-based typing.

The CDR3 runs 14 residues from the cysteine to the phenylalanine. Only the CDR3 portion is preserved as DNA: 42 bases, with reading frame beginning at the first base. Via the germline V gene, CDR1 is MDHEN and CDR2 SYDVKM. Trimming removed 2 bases from V and 1 base from J, leaving 9 bases between the germline ends. Collaborating institutions collected whole blood in K2EDTA tubes following their own protocols. For TCRbeta analysis, collaborator samples were shipped as frozen whole blood, as isolated PBMCs, or as DNA extracted from either sample type. Findings and caveats that apply to the study as a whole: Clinical and demographic metadata were provided uncurated, with the amount varying by source and participant.

Concerning this clone itself: The antigen this receptor binds is unknown. Base qualities were left out, and no much larger clone turns up one base away.

TCRbeta CDR3 regions were amplified from genomic DNA by means of the immunoSEQ Assay, a bias-controlled multiplex PCR. As for the authors' bioinformatics: The number of nucleated cells in each sample was estimated by amplification of reference gene primers within the assay. To quantify the absolute abundance of each unique TCRbeta CDR3 rearrangement, sequence reads were collapsed and filtered. For each sample, productive Simpson clonality was calculated as the square root of Simpson's diversity index over productive rearrangements. Imported from immuneACCESS, the table was reduced by TCRdb to in-frame sequences with V and J called. These copies leave out some clones; in studies compared against another copy, an unresolved V gene accounts for under half, and the cause of the remainder is not known. V, J and clone size were drawn from that table, and D and trimming were deduced from the DNA. The sample data list over 130,000 clones, and around 87% of these were observed just once. In total, the top ten clones hold roughly 5% of the sample.

The TCR was taken from a human donor in a cohort sampled during active COVID-19. The sequence joins TRBV28 to TRBJ2-7; a weak D assignment points to TRBD1 (6 bases agree). Material for sequencing was peripheral blood. The CDR3 has the sequence CASSLAGQSYEQYF. The bases read TGTGCCAGCAGTTTAGCCGGACAGTCCTACGAGCAGTACTTC.